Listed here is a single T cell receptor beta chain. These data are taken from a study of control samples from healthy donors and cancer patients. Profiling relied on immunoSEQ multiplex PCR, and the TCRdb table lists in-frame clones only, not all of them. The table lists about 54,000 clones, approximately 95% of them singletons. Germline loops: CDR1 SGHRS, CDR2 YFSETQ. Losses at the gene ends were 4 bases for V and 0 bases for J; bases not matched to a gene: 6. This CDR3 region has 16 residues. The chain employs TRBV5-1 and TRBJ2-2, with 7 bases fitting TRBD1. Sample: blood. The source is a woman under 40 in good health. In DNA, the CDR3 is TGCGCCAGCAGCCCCGTGGACAGGACGAACACCGGGGAGCTGTTTTTT. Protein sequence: CASSPVDRTNTGELFF.